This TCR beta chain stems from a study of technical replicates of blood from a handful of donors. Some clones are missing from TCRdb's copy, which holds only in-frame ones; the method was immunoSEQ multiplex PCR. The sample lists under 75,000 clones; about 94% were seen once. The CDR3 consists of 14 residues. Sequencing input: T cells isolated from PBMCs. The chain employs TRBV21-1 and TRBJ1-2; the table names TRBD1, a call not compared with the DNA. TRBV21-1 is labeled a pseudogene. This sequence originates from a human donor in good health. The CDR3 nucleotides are TGTGCCAGCCGAGCAGACAGGGTTAACTATGGCTACACCTTC. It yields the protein CASRADRVNYGYTF.